This T cell receptor (beta chain) was documented in a study of regulatory T cells in long-lasting Graves disease. Study-level points and caveats: Persistent disease showed a preference for TRBV28, TRBJ1-2 and TRBJ2-5.

This clonotype was seen at least ten times. What it binds is unknown. Construction of the TCR beta libraries employed iRepertoire HTBI primers in conjunction with Arm-PCR of CDR3 regions. The authors' processing: Taken together, the samples had roughly 56 TRBV and 13 to 15 TRBJ segments identified. Using its own MiXCR run on the multiplex PCR reads, TCRdb lists one record per CDR3 protein. TCRdb's processing, not the authors' own work, is the source of the V and J calls. The repertoire holds around 230,000 distinct CDR3 sequences, with approximately 20% as singletons. The CDR3 length is 13 residues. CDR1 is MNHNS, CDR2 SASEGT, per germline. The germline V and J ends were trimmed by 6 bases and 11 bases, with 17 bases remaining between them. The time point: newly diagnosed GD, antithyroid drugs for less than 3 months. The TCR library used RNA extracted from PBMCs. An endocrinology department in Xi'an, China, supplied the patients.

This chain joins TRBV6-1 and TRBJ1-5; no definite D call. This specimen was peripheral blood mononuclear cells (PBMCs), taken at new diagnosis, from a patient treated with antithyroid drugs. This TCR was recovered from a female donor with Graves disease. CDR3 loop: CASSQDRWVSQHF. DNA of the CDR3: TGTGCCAGCAGCCAGGACCGCTGGGTTTCCCAGCATTTT.